This T cell receptor (beta chain) stems from a study of Ad26.COV2.S vaccination and SARS-CoV-2 variants. Overall study: Ad26.COV2.S was injected intramuscularly once or twice, 56 days apart.

Overall study findings and caveats: Researchers cautioned that TCR breadth and depth analyses may have underestimated total T cell responses. Vaccine recipients posted higher spike-specific TCR breadth than their placebo counterparts.

Assay used: immunoSEQ multiplex PCR; TCRdb lists only in-frame clones, some missing. The profile covers some 480,000 clones, with about 83% appearing a single time and around 13% taken by the ten largest. The treatment is: about 20 received Ad26.COV2.S at low or high dose, single or two shots; about 5 received placebo; per-sample allocation not given. Sampling was done on day 63 after the first vaccine or placebo injection. Expression of Wuhan-strain SARS-CoV-2 spike came from the Ad26 vector that formed the vaccine. CDR1 is GTSNPN and CDR2 is SVGIG in the germline V gene (reference sequence). This CDR3 is 16 amino acids long. J lost 3 bases, V lost 0 bases, and 9 bases had no gene match. Turning to this clone: Its antigen remains unknown.

Sequences were derived from peripheral blood, sampled in a trial of Ad26.COV2.S vaccine versus placebo. This receptor was taken from a person aged 18-60 years who received the Ad26.COV2.S COVID-19 vaccine or a placebo. J is TRBJ2-7 and V is TRBV30; 9 nucleotides agree with TRBD2. The CDR3 spells CAWSVNLLSGSYEQYF. In DNA form, the CDR3 reads TGTGCCTGGAGTGTAAATCTACTTAGCGGGAGCTACGAGCAGTACTTC.